This T cell receptor beta chain was identified in a study of shared clonotypes between healthy human individuals. Points from the study as a whole: An expected dependence of interdonor clonotype sharing on sequencing depth was noted.

The CDR3 sequence is 16 residues long. In germline, CDR1 is SGHRS, CDR2 YFSETQ. The V end lost 6 bases, the J end lost 2 bases, and 15 bases lay between the germline ends. CD45RO-negative, CCR7-selected cells formed the naive CD8 fraction, which excluded terminally differentiated effector memory CD45RA+ cells. DNA at 150 to 250 ng, about 30,000 T cell genomes, went into sorted-subset replicate PCRs. TCRdb's copy holds only in-frame clones and misses some; the assay was immunoSEQ multiplex PCR. Here the sample spans roughly 2.1 million clones, 93% being singletons. Details on this clone: Antigen specificity is unknown.

The chain uses TRBV5-1 and TRBJ2-6, with D tentatively TRBD2 (5 bases). Sequenced sample: naive CD8+ T cells from PBMCs. The TCR was taken from a man aged 18 to 30 in good health. Some clones in this sample may be carry-over from other donors' samples. The chain's CDR3 is CASTPGRGTGANVLTF. The CDR3, as DNA: TGCGCCAGCACCCCCGGCCGGGGAACTGGGGCCAACGTCCTGACTTTC.